This entry concerns a single T cell receptor beta chain. The antigen remains unidentified. These data are taken from a study of T cell clonotyping in hematopoietic cell transplantation. Overall study context: Cytoreduction preceded collection of pretransplant recipient samples.

Looked up from germline, CDR1 is MNHNS and CDR2 is SASEGT. V was pared by 6 bases and J by 9 bases, with 15 bases between. The CDR3 has 13 residues. The sample's time point: recipient sample about 28 days before transplant, after cytoreduction. Repertoires were generated with immunoSEQ multiplex PCR, while TCRdb's copy carries only in-frame clones and drops some. There are some 30,000 clones in the sample; around 93% occur only once, and 2% to 2.5% lies in the top ten. Whole-study results and caveats: Recipient TCR diversity dropped after transplant; expanded clonotypes rose from day 30 to 180. Few recipient clonotypes overlapped donors; over 95% were de novo at given depth.

The source is a man aged 45 to 65 with acute myeloid leukemia. Some clones in this sample may be carry-over from other donors' samples. Sample: peripheral blood mononuclear cells, taken before stem cell transplant. J is TRBJ1-5 and V is TRBV6-1; possible D gene TRBD1, 6 bases. CDR3 DNA: TGTGCCAGCAGAGACAAGGGGGTTATGCCCCAGCATTTT. Its protein is CASRDKGVMPQHF.